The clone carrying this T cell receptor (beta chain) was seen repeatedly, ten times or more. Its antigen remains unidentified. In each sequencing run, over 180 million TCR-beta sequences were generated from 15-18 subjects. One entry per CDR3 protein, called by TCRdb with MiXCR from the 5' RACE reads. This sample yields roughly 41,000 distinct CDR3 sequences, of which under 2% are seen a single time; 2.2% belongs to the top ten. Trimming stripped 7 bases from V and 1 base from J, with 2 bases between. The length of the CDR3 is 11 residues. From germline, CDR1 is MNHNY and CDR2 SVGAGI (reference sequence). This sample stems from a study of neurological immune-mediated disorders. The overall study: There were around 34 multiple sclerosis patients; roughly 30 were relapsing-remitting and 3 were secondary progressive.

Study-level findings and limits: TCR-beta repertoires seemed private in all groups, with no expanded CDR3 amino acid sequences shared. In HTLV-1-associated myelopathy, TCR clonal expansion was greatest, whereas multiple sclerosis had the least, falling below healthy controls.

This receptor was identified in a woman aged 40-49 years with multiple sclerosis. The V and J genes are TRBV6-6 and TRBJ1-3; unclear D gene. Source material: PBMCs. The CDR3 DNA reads TGTGCCAGCAATTCTGGAAACACCATATATTTT. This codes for CASNSGNTIYF.